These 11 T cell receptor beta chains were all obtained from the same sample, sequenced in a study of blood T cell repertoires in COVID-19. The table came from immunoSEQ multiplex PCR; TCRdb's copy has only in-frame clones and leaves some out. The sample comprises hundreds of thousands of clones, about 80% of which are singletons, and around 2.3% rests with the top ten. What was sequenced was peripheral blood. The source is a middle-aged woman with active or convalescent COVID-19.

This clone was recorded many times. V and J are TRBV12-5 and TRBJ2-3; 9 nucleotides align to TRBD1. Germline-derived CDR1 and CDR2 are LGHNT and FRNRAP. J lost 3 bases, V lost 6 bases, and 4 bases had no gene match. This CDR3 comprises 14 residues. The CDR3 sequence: CASGRGQGTDTQYF. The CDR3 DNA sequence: TGTGCTAGTGGACGGGGACAGGGAACAGATACGCAGTATTTT.

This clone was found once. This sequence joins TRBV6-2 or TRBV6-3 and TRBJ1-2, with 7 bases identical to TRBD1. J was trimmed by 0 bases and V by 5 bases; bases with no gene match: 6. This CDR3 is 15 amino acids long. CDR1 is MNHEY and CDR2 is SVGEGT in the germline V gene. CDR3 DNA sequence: TGTGCCAGCAGTCGGGCCGGGACAGCTAACTATGGCTACACCTTC. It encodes CASSRAGTANYGYTF.

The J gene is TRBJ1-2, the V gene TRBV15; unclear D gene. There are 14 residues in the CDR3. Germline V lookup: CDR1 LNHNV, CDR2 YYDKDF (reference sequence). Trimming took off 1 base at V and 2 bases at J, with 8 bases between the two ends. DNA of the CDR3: TGTGCCACCAGCAGAGCACAGTCAAACTATGGCTACACCTTC. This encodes CATSRAQSNYGYTF.

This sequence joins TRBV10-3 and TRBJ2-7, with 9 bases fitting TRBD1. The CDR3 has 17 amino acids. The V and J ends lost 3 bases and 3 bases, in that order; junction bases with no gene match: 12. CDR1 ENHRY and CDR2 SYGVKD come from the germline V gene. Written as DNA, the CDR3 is TGTGCCATCAGTGAAGGTAAACTCCGGGACAGGGACTACGAGCAGTACTTC. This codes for CAISEGKLRDRDYEQYF.

The DNA of the CDR3 is TGTGCCAGCAGCCACCCCCCTCTAGGGGGCGCAAGGACTGAAGCTTTCTTT. Translating gives CASSHPPLGGARTEAFF. This chain joins TRBV7-9 and TRBJ1-1; TRBD1 matches 7 bases. The length of the CDR3 is 17 residues. V shed 5 bases and J 5 bases; nucleotides not matched to a gene: 17. Germline V gene sequence: CDR1 SEHNR, CDR2 FQNEAQ (reference sequence).

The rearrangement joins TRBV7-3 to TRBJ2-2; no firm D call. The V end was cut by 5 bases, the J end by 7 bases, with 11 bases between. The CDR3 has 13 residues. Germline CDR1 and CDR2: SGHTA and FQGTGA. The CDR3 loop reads CASSPNSRGELFF. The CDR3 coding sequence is TGTGCCAGCAGCCCCAACAGCCGCGGGGAGCTGTTTTTT. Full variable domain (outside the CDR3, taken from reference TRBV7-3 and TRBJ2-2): GAGVSQTPSNKVTEKGKYVELRCDPISGHTALYWYRQSLGQGPEFLIYFQGTGAADDSGLPNDRFFAVRPEGSVSTLKIQRTERGDSAVYLCASSPNSRGELFFGEGSRLTVL.

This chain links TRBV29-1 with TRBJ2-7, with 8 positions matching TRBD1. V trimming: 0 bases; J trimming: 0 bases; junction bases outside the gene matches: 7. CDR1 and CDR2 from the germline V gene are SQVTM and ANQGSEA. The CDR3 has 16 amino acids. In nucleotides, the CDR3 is TGCAGCGTTGAAGATTTCGGGACAGGCCTCTCCTACGAGCAGTACTTC. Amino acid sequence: CSVEDFGTGLSYEQYF.

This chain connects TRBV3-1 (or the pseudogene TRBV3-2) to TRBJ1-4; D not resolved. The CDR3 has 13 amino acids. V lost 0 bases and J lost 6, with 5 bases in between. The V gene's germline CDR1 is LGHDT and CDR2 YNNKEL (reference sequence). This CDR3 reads CASSQDSDEKLFF. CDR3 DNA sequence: TGTGCCAGCAGCCAAGATTCGGATGAAAAACTGTTTTTT.

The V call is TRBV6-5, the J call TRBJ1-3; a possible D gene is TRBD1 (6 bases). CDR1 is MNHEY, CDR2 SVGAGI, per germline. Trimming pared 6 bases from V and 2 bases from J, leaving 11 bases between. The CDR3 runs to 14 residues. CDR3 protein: CASRPTGTGNTIYF. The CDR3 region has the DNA TGTGCCAGCAGGCCTACAGGGACTGGAAACACCATATATTTT.

Here the CDR3 DNA reads TGCAGCGTTGAAAGCCGGGATACCTACGAGCAGTACTTC. Encoded protein: CSVESRDTYEQYF. This chain connects TRBV29-1 to TRBJ2-7; D might be TRBD2 (5 bases). V lost 2 bases to trimming and J lost 2 bases, with 10 bases between them. Germline loops: CDR1 SQVTM, CDR2 ANQGSEA. The CDR3 has 13 amino acids.

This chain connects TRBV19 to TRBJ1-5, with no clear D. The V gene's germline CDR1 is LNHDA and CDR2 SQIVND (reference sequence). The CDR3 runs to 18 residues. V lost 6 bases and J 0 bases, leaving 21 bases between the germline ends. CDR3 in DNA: TGTGCCAGTAGCTCCGGACCAGGTCGAGCGGATAGCAATCAGCCCCAGCATTTT. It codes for CASSSGPGRADSNQPQHF.